The 21 T cell receptor beta chains presented below share a single source sample, sequenced in a study of shared clonotypes between healthy human individuals. Using immunoSEQ multiplex PCR, the repertoire was profiled, and TCRdb retains in-frame clones only, with some absent. In the table there are 700,000 or so clones, approximately 79% of which are singletons. What was sequenced was memory CD4+ T cells sorted from blood. Described subset: CD45RA-negative fraction. All receptors come from a woman younger than 45 in good health.

CDR3 loop: CASSPSRKETQYF. CDR3 DNA: TGTGCCAGCTCACCCTCTAGGAAAGAGACCCAGTACTTC. The chain recombines TRBV18 with TRBJ2-5; no firm D call. V lost 3 bases to trimming and J lost 3 bases, with 8 bases between them. CDR3 length: 13 amino acids. From germline, CDR1 is KGHSH and CDR2 LQKENI. The full variable domain, with the rest looked up from reference TRBV18 and TRBJ2-5, is NAGVMQNPRHLVRRRGQEARLRCSPMKGHSHVYWYRQLPEEGLKFMVYLQKENIIDESGMPKERFSAEFPKEGPSILRIQQVVRGDSAAYFCASSPSRKETQYFGPGTRLLVL.

The chain has TRBV6-6 and TRBJ2-7; TRBD1 matches 7 bases. The germline gives CDR1 MNHNY, CDR2 SVGAGI (reference sequence). V trimming: 6 bases; J trimming: 5 bases; junction bases outside the gene matches: 7. This CDR3 spans 13 amino acids. The CDR3 DNA reads TGTGCCAGCAGCTCGACAGGGACCCACGAGCAGTACTTC. It translates to CASSSTGTHEQYF.

The chain joins TRBV5-4 to TRBJ2-7; TRBD2 might be the D (6 bases). The CDR3 is made up of 14 amino acids. V lost 4 bases to trimming and J lost 5 bases, with 16 bases between them. Per germline, CDR1 SGHNT and CDR2 YYREEE (reference sequence). This CDR3 is CASSRSGGRNEQYF. In DNA form, the CDR3 reads TGTGCCAGCAGCCGCTCTGGGGGGAGAAACGAGCAGTACTTC.

V usage is TRBV7-9 and J usage is TRBJ2-5, with D possibly TRBD1 on 6 matching bases. CDR1 SEHNR and CDR2 FQNEAQ come from the germline V gene (reference sequence). V was pared by 5 bases and J by 4 bases, with 14 bases between. There are 14 residues in the CDR3. The CDR3 nucleotides read TGTGCCAGCAGCCTTACAGGGCGCGGAGAGACCCAGTACTTC. Its protein is CASSLTGRGETQYF.

This clone was observed a single time. The J gene is TRBJ2-2, the V gene TRBV12-5, with 8 bases fitting TRBD2. This CDR3 has 13 amino acids. Germline values: CDR1 LGHNT, CDR2 FRNRAP. CDR3 DNA: TGTGCCTCCCGGGAGGGGAACACCGGGGAGCTGTTTTTT. Its protein is CASREGNTGELFF.

The chain's CDR3 is CASSLDRVQPQHF. CDR3 sequence (DNA): TGTGCCAGCAGTTTAGACAGGGTTCAGCCCCAGCATTTT. This sequence joins TRBV28 and TRBJ1-5, with TRBD1 matching 7 bases. V trimming: 2 bases; J trimming: 6 bases; junction bases outside the gene matches: 1. The germline gives CDR1 MDHEN, CDR2 SYDVKM. The CDR3 runs 13 residues.

The chain recombines TRBV28 with TRBJ2-5; D is possibly TRBD2 (6 bases). Per the germline V gene, CDR1 is MDHEN and CDR2 is SYDVKM. Trimming stripped 6 bases from V and 2 bases from J, with 16 bases between. This CDR3 contains 15 residues. CDR3 sequence: CASSRGLFTQETQYF. The CDR3 bases are TGTGCCAGCAGCCGAGGACTATTTACACAAGAGACCCAGTACTTC. The variable domain in full, with the rest retrieved from reference TRBV28 and TRBJ2-5, is DVKVTQSSRYLVKRTGEKVFLECVQDMDHENMFWYRQDPGLGLRLIYFSYDVKMKEKGDIPEGYSVSREKKERFSLILESASTNQTSMYLCASSRGLFTQETQYFGPGTRLLVL.

As concerns this clone: Other DNA sequences in the sample encode the same CDR3. The chain carries TRBV4-1 and TRBJ2-1, with 8 bases aligning to TRBD2. This CDR3 contains 16 residues. The junction had 9 bases not matched to a gene; V was cut back by 4 bases and J by 4 bases. Germline CDR1 and CDR2: MGHRA and YSYEKL. CDR3: CASSRESGRQYNEQFF. The CDR3 coding sequence is TGCGCCAGCAGCCGAGAGAGCGGGAGACAGTACAATGAGCAGTTCTTC.

The gene calls are TRBV6-6 and TRBJ1-1; D unclear. Germline CDR1 reads MNHNY; CDR2 reads SVGAGI (reference sequence). The V gene lost 6 bases and the J gene lost 0 bases, with 5 bases spanning the gap. The length of the CDR3 is 12 residues. DNA for the CDR3: TGTGCCAGCAGCCGAGTGAACACTGAAGCTTTCTTT. Protein product: CASSRVNTEAFF.

This chain joins TRBV5-1 and TRBJ2-2; perhaps TRBD2 as D (5 bases). The ends were cut back, 2 bases at V and 5 bases at J, with 10 bases in the middle. The CDR3 has 14 residues. The germline gives CDR1 SGHRS, CDR2 YFSETQ. The CDR3 DNA is TGCGCCAGCAGCTTCGGAGGAGAGACCGGGGAGCTGTTTTTT. Translation gives CASSFGGETGELFF.

This clone was seen a few times. This chain links TRBV30 with TRBJ2-1, with D possibly called TRBD1 or TRBD2 (5 bases each). Looked up from germline, CDR1 is GTSNPN and CDR2 is SVGIG (reference sequence). V shed 8 bases and J shed 6 bases, with 20 bases lying between them. This CDR3 has 14 amino acids. This CDR3 reads CAGGASLDLNEQFF. The CDR3 bases are TGTGCCGGGGGAGCGTCGCTCGATCTCAATGAGCAGTTCTTC.

Many counts were recorded for this clone. CDR3 coding DNA: TGTGCCAGCAGTCCCCCCGACAGAAGCTATCAGCCCCAGCATTTT. Residues: CASSPPDRSYQPQHF. V gene TRBV28 combines with J gene TRBJ1-5; D perhaps matches TRBD1 (5 bases). Trimming removed 5 bases from V and 5 bases from J, with 16 bases in between. The CDR3 runs to 15 residues. CDR1 MDHEN and CDR2 SYDVKM come from the germline V gene.

CDR3: CASRGDLNQETQYF. As DNA, the CDR3 is TGTGCCAGCAGGGGAGACCTGAACCAAGAGACCCAGTACTTC. The V call is TRBV2, the J call TRBJ2-5; D might be TRBD2 (5 bases). The length of the CDR3 is 14 residues. V was cut by 6 bases and J by 0 bases, with 11 bases left in between. The germline V gene has CDR1 SNHLY and CDR2 FYNNEI.

The chain couples TRBV2 to TRBJ2-5; 9 bases map to TRBD1. The CDR3 is 14 amino acids. After removal of 4 bases from V and 5 bases from J, the junction contained 5 bases not matched to a gene. Germline CDR1 is SNHLY and CDR2 is FYNNEI. CDR3 amino acids: CASSGDRGAETQYF. Here the CDR3 DNA reads TGTGCCAGCAGTGGCGACAGGGGGGCGGAGACCCAGTACTTC.

The V and J genes are TRBV29-1 and TRBJ1-1; unclear D gene. This CDR3 has 15 amino acids. Per germline, CDR1 SQVTM and CDR2 ANQGSEA. Trimming left V 1 base short and J 2 bases short, with 14 bases between. CDR3 amino acids: CSVEVSPQLNTEAFF. DNA of the CDR3: TGCAGCGTTGAAGTTTCCCCTCAATTAAACACTGAAGCTTTCTTT.

The chain employs TRBV7-9 and TRBJ2-5; D is ambiguous. The CDR3 extends over 14 amino acids. Germline V lookup: CDR1 SEHNR, CDR2 FQNEAQ (reference sequence). The germline V and J ends were trimmed by 3 bases and 1 base, with 9 bases remaining between them. CDR3: CASSFPSGQETQYF. CDR3 sequence (DNA): TGTGCCAGCAGCTTCCCCTCGGGCCAAGAGACCCAGTACTTC.

This clone was seen a handful of times. The chain's CDR3 is CASSFQGGGETQYF. The CDR3 nucleotides read TGTGCCAGCAGCTTTCAGGGGGGTGGGGAGACCCAGTACTTC. The chain uses TRBV5-4 and TRBJ2-5, with D possibly TRBD1 on 7 matching bases. V was trimmed by 2 bases and J by 5 bases, leaving 13 bases between them. The CDR3 is 14 residues long. Germline CDR1 and CDR2: SGHNT and YYREEE (reference sequence). The full variable domain, completed using reference TRBV5-4 and TRBJ2-5, is ETGVTQSPTHLIKTRGQQVTLRCSSQSGHNTVSWYQQALGQGPQFIFQYYREEENGRGNFPPRFSGLQFPNYSSELNVNALELDDSALYLCASSFQGGGETQYFGPGTRLLVL.

The chain links TRBV11-2 to TRBJ2-7, with 9 bases aligning to TRBD2. V dropped 2 bases and J dropped 6; count of bases not matched to a gene: 8. Germline CDR1 is SGHAT and CDR2 is FQNNGV. The CDR3 contains 15 residues. This CDR3 reads CASSLLAGGPVEQYF. The CDR3 nucleotides are TGTGCCAGCAGCTTACTGGCGGGAGGGCCGGTCGAGCAGTACTTC. Combining the CDR3 with reference TRBV11-2 and TRBJ2-7 gives the whole variable domain EAGVAQSPRYKIIEKRQSVAFWCNPISGHATLYWYQQILGQGPKLLIQFQNNGVVDDSQLPKDRFSAERLKGVDSTLKIQPAKLEDSAVYLCASSLLAGGPVEQYFGPGTRLTVT.

This clone was seen only once. The chain recombines TRBV27 with TRBJ2-6, with unresolved D. The germline V gene has CDR1 MNHEY and CDR2 SMNVEV (reference sequence). This CDR3 comprises 14 residues. Trimming cost V 8 bases and J 1 base, with 9 bases left between them. The DNA of the CDR3 is TGTGCCAGCTCCTCTGAGTCTGGGGCCAACGTCCTGACTTTC. The encoded protein is CASSSESGANVLTF. The full variable domain, its missing parts supplied by reference TRBV27 and TRBJ2-6, is EAQVTQNPRYLITVTGKKLTVTCSQNMNHEYMSWYRQDPGLGLRQIYYSMNVEVTDKGDVPEGYKVSRKEKRNFPLILESPSPNQTSLYFCASSSESGANVLTFGAGSRLTVL.

The chain uses TRBV5-1 and TRBJ2-1, with 8 bases fitting TRBD2. After removal of 5 bases from V and 4 bases from J, the junction contained 11 bases not matched to a gene. CDR1 and CDR2 (germline): SGHRS, YFSETQ. This CDR3 contains 16 residues. The CDR3 DNA reads as TGCGCCAGCAGACTCTCGGGAGGGGAAGTTTACAATGAGCAGTTCTTC. Protein sequence: CASRLSGGEVYNEQFF.

In nucleotides, the CDR3 is TGTGCCAGCAGCCATGACCCGGGGGCGCAGTATGGCTACACCTTC. Translated: CASSHDPGAQYGYTF. The chain carries TRBV5-5 and TRBJ1-2; a possible D gene is TRBD1 (6 bases). The CDR3 is 15 residues long. CDR1 SGHKS and CDR2 YYEKEE come from the germline V gene (reference sequence). V dropped 4 bases and J dropped 5 bases, with 18 bases sitting between them.